The 26 T cell receptor beta chains presented below share a single source sample, sequenced in a study of blood T cell repertoires in COVID-19. Sequenced by immunoSEQ multiplex PCR; TCRdb stores in-frame clones only, minus some. The sample contains some 150,000 clones, roughly 87% of which appear only once. The material sequenced was peripheral blood. These receptors all come from a woman in her fifties or sixties with active or convalescent COVID-19.

This chain uses TRBV10-2 with TRBJ1-5; 7 bases align to TRBD1. Germline lookup yields CDR1 WSHSY and CDR2 SAAADI. V was clipped by 8 bases and J by 0 bases; unmatched bases: 13. This CDR3 has 17 amino acids. The CDR3 is CASARYRGGYSNQPQHF. In nucleotides, the CDR3 is TGCGCCAGCGCCCGTTACAGGGGAGGCTATAGCAATCAGCCCCAGCATTTT.

This clone was recorded only once. V is TRBV5-1 and J is TRBJ2-3, with D perhaps TRBD2 (7 bases). The germline CDR1 and CDR2 sequences are SGHRS and YFSETQ. There are 15 residues in the CDR3. V lost 4 bases and J lost 4, with 16 bases in between. The CDR3 DNA sequence: TGCGCCAGCAGCGTTGAAGGGGGGGCCCCAGATACGCAGTATTTT. It specifies CASSVEGGAPDTQYF.

V gene TRBV18 combines with J gene TRBJ1-1; a possible D gene is TRBD1 (5 bases). The CDR3 runs to 14 residues. Trimming left V 4 bases short and J 2 bases short, with 11 bases between. Germline CDR1 KGHSH, CDR2 LQKENI. The CDR3 nucleotides are TGTGCCAGCTCACTAAAACAGGTCAACACTGAAGCTTTCTTT. Residues: CASSLKQVNTEAFF.

This clone was picked up a small number of times. The chain combines TRBV2 with TRBJ2-1; maybe TRBD1 (5 bases). The V gene lost 5 bases and the J gene lost 2 bases, with 7 bases spanning the gap. The CDR3 extends over 13 amino acids. CDR1 SNHLY and CDR2 FYNNEI come from the germline V gene. CDR3 sequence: CASSRQTYNEQFF. Written as DNA, the CDR3 is TGTGCCAGCAGTCGACAGACCTACAATGAGCAGTTCTTC.

This sequence joins TRBV11-2 and TRBJ1-1; 7 bases are shared with TRBD1. The CDR3 extends over 13 amino acids. The germline V gene encodes CDR1 SGHAT and CDR2 FQNNGV. V lost 6 bases to trimming and J lost 7 bases; unmatched junction nucleotides: 8. CDR3 DNA: TGTGCCAGCAGTCTGGGACAGTTAAATGAAGCTTTCTTT. It encodes CASSLGQLNEAFF. The entire variable domain, with the rest obtained from reference TRBV11-2 and TRBJ1-1, is as follows: EAGVAQSPRYKIIEKRQSVAFWCNPISGHATLYWYQQILGQGPKLLIQFQNNGVVDDSQLPKDRFSAERLKGVDSTLKIQPAKLEDSAVYLCASSLGQLNEAFFGQGTRLTVV.

The CDR3 reads CASSRTGTSEETQYF. The CDR3 DNA follows: TGTGCCAGCAGCCGGACCGGGACTAGCGAAGAGACCCAGTACTTC. This rearrangement joins TRBV5-6 to TRBJ2-5; 10 nucleotides line up with TRBD2. V shed 4 bases, J shed 3 bases, and the junction held 6 bases outside the gene matches. The V gene's germline CDR1 is SGHDT and CDR2 YYEEEE. The CDR3 sequence is 15 residues long.

The rearrangement links TRBV11-2 to TRBJ1-6; 7 bases agree with TRBD1. Germline loops: CDR1 SGHAT, CDR2 FQNNGV. J gave up 8 bases and V 4 bases, and 2 bases lay outside the gene matches. The CDR3 is made up of 13 amino acids. CDR3 nucleotide sequence: TGTGCCAGCAGCTACACAGGGGATTCACCCCTCCACTTT. Its translation: CASSYTGDSPLHF.

The chain recombines TRBV30 with TRBJ1-1; a weak D match, TRBD1 (6 bases). CDR1 GTSNPN and CDR2 SVGIG come from the germline V gene (reference sequence). The CDR3 covers 15 residues. Trimming removed 3 bases from V and 2 bases from J, with 16 bases in between. The CDR3 DNA sequence: TGTGCCTGGAGCCCCCTAGGGGGGGCCAACACTGAAGCTTTCTTT. As protein: CAWSPLGGANTEAFF. Combining the CDR3 with reference TRBV30 and TRBJ1-1 gives the whole variable domain SQTIHQWPATLVQPVGSPLSLECTVEGTSNPNLYWYRQAAGRGLQLLFYSVGIGQISSEVPQNLSASRPQDRQFILSSKKLLLSDSGFYLCAWSPLGGANTEAFFGQGTRLTVV.

For the CDR3, the DNA is TGCGCCAGCAGCCAACCTCGGGACAGGGAACATGGCTACACCTTC. Amino acid sequence: CASSQPRDREHGYTF. The chain has TRBV4-1 and TRBJ1-2, with 9 bases aligning to TRBD1. Unmatched junction bases numbered 7, after V lost 2 bases and J lost 6 bases. CDR1 is MGHRA, CDR2 YSYEKL, per germline. The CDR3 covers 15 residues.

This chain links TRBV5-6 with TRBJ1-1; TRBD1 aligns across 7 bases. V shed 0 bases and J 0 bases; nucleotides not matched to a gene: 8. The germline CDR1 and CDR2 sequences are SGHDT and YYEEEE. The CDR3 is made up of 17 amino acids. The CDR3 loop is CASSLVRQGGMNTEAFF. In DNA form, the CDR3 reads TGTGCCAGCAGCTTGGTGAGACAGGGAGGTATGAACACTGAAGCTTTCTTT.

DNA for the CDR3: TGTGCCAGCAGTTCAATCGGGACTACCGGAGAGACCCAGTACTTC. This sequence encodes CASSSIGTTGETQYF. The chain links TRBV2 to TRBJ2-5, with 7 bases identical to TRBD2. Germline loops: CDR1 SNHLY, CDR2 FYNNEI. This CDR3 has 15 residues. The J segment lost 4 bases and the V segment lost 5 bases, leaving 10 bases of the junction unmatched. The variable domain in full, completed from reference TRBV2 and TRBJ2-5, reads EPEVTQTPSHQVTQMGQEVILRCVPISNHLYFYWYRQILGQKVEFLVSFYNNEISEKSEIFDDQFSVERPDGSNFTLKIRSTKLEDSAMYFCASSSIGTTGETQYFGPGTRLLVL.

The chain combines TRBV7-6 with TRBJ2-5; 9 bases match TRBD1. The junction had 8 bases not matched to a gene; V was cut back by 5 bases and J by 1 base. CDR1 and CDR2 from the germline V gene are SGHVS and FNYEAQ. The CDR3 extends over 16 amino acids. CDR3 region: CASSPKGQGGQETQYF. The CDR3, as DNA: TGTGCCAGCAGCCCCAAGGGACAGGGAGGCCAAGAGACCCAGTACTTC. Full variable domain (outside the CDR3, taken from reference TRBV7-6 and TRBJ2-5): GAGVSQSPRYKVTKRGQDVALRCDPISGHVSLYWYRQALGQGPEFLTYFNYEAQQDKSGLPNDRFSAERPEGSISTLTIQRTEQRDSAMYRCASSPKGQGGQETQYFGPGTRLLVL.

The chain links TRBV6-2 or TRBV6-3 to TRBJ1-1; D may be TRBD1 (5 bases). The CDR3 totals 13 residues. Germline loops: CDR1 MNHEY, CDR2 SVGEGT. With 5 bases removed from V and 4 bases from J, the gap between germline ends came to 11 bases. CDR3 nucleotides: TGTGCCAGCAGTGACCAGGGAGGCACTGAAGCTTTCTTT. It specifies CASSDQGGTEAFF.

V gene TRBV5-6 combines with J gene TRBJ2-1, with D possibly being TRBD1 (6 bases). V dropped 3 bases and J dropped 7 bases, with 14 bases sitting between them. Germline V CDR1 and CDR2: SGHDT, YYEEEE. The length of the CDR3 is 14 residues. The CDR3 DNA is TGTGCCAGCAGCTCCAGGGGCAGGGGTAATGAGCAGTTCTTC. Its protein product is CASSSRGRGNEQFF.

V usage is TRBV4-3 and J usage is TRBJ2-2; TRBD2 agrees at 7 bases. The CDR3 totals 14 residues. Germline V CDR1 and CDR2: LGHNA, YSLEER. Unmatched junction bases numbered 1, after V lost 5 bases and J lost 1 base. In nucleotides, the CDR3 is TGCGCCAGCAGCACTAGCGTGAACACCGGGGAGCTGTTTTTT. Translated, it gives CASSTSVNTGELFF.

The J gene is TRBJ1-5, the V gene TRBV19; 8 bases are shared with TRBD1. Trimming took 4 bases from V and 6 from J; bases not matched to a gene: 8. The CDR3 runs 15 residues. CDR1 is LNHDA and CDR2 is SQIVND in the germline V gene (reference sequence). The DNA for the CDR3 is TGTGCCAGTAGTAGAAATGACAGGGGCGGTCAGCCCCAGCATTTT. It specifies CASSRNDRGGQPQHF.

This chain connects TRBV10-3 to TRBJ2-5, with D perhaps TRBD1 (5 bases). The ends were cut back, 0 bases at V and 2 bases at J, with 10 bases in the middle. The CDR3 length is 15 residues. Germline CDR1 is ENHRY and CDR2 is SYGVKD. For the CDR3, the DNA is TGTGCCATCAGTGAGTCATTTAGGGGTCAAGAGACCCAGTACTTC. As protein: CAISESFRGQETQYF.

This clone was counted between two and nine times. The chain has TRBV5-4 and TRBJ1-1; 7 bases are a match to TRBD1. J gave up 0 bases and V 2 bases, and 1 base lay outside the gene matches. Germline V CDR1 and CDR2: SGHNT, YYREEE (reference sequence). The CDR3 is 14 amino acids. CDR3 nucleotides: TGTGCCAGCAGCTTCACAGGGGTGAACACTGAAGCTTTCTTT. As protein: CASSFTGVNTEAFF.

The V gene is TRBV7-2, the J gene TRBJ1-2; 7 positions agree with TRBD1. Germline V gene lookup returns CDR1 SGHTA and CDR2 FQGNSA. This CDR3 spans 15 amino acids. V shed 5 bases, J shed 0 bases, and the junction held 6 bases outside the gene matches. The CDR3 reads CASSKGTDTNYGYTF. Here the CDR3 DNA reads TGTGCCAGCAGCAAGGGGACAGACACTAACTATGGCTACACCTTC.

J is TRBJ2-1 and V is TRBV10-2, with TRBD2 as a possible D gene (7 bases). Trimming removed 6 bases from V and 10 bases from J, with 19 bases in between. CDR1 WSHSY and CDR2 SAAADI come from the germline V gene. This CDR3 has 14 residues. CDR3 DNA: TGCGCCAGCAGCTTAGGAGGGGGGGGCTCCGAGCAGTTCTTC. Translated: CASSLGGGGSEQFF.

The V and J genes are TRBV5-1 and TRBJ2-3, with 8 bases that match TRBD2. V dropped 1 base and J dropped 4; count of bases not matched to a gene: 8. The CDR3 spans 16 residues. CDR1 SGHRS and CDR2 YFSETQ come from the germline V gene. This CDR3 reads CASSLSSGGPPDTQYF. CDR3 bases: TGCGCCAGCAGCTTGTCGTCGGGGGGGCCCCCAGATACGCAGTATTTT.

The gene calls are TRBV10-3 and TRBJ2-5; D not resolved. This CDR3 has 13 residues. Trimming shortened V by 4 bases and J by 2 bases, and 8 bases separated the two germline ends. Germline V gene lookup returns CDR1 ENHRY and CDR2 SYGVKD. The CDR3 reads CAISAGDQETQYF. DNA for the CDR3: TGTGCCATCAGTGCCGGTGATCAAGAGACCCAGTACTTC.

This chain connects TRBV18 to TRBJ2-1; D is perhaps TRBD2 (6 bases). Trimming cost V 0 bases and J 6 bases, with 9 bases left between them. Germline V lookup: CDR1 KGHSH, CDR2 LQKENI. CDR3 size: 14 residues. CDR3 sequence reads: CASSPPMGGNEQFF. The CDR3 DNA follows: TGTGCCAGCTCACCACCCATGGGGGGCAATGAGCAGTTCTTC.

V and J are TRBV25-1 and TRBJ2-6; 7 bases are shared with TRBD1. The CDR3 is made up of 16 amino acids. CDR1 is MGHDK and CDR2 is SYGVNS in the germline V gene. V lost 8 bases, J lost 0 bases, and 7 bases stayed unmatched. The CDR3 region has the DNA TGTGCCAGCGAGGGACAGAGCGACTCTGGGGCCAACGTCCTGACTTTC. Translating it yields CASEGQSDSGANVLTF.

The rearrangement joins TRBV4-1 to TRBJ1-2, with D perhaps matching TRBD1 (5 bases). The CDR3 runs 13 residues. Per germline, CDR1 MGHRA and CDR2 YSYEKL. The V gene lost 2 bases and the J gene lost 5 bases, with 9 bases spanning the gap. CDR3 in amino acids: CASSQTRGYGYTF. Written as DNA, the CDR3 is TGCGCCAGCAGCCAAACACGGGGGTATGGCTACACCTTC.

The count of this clone is one. The chain combines TRBV18 with TRBJ1-1; D is possibly TRBD1 (5 bases). This CDR3 region has 14 residues. From germline, CDR1 is KGHSH and CDR2 LQKENI. Trimming took 3 bases from V and 5 from J, leaving 13 bases between them. CDR3 loop: CASSPDTPGTEAFF. The CDR3 nucleotides are TGTGCCAGCTCACCTGACACCCCAGGGACTGAAGCTTTCTTT.